This entry lists 30 T cell receptor beta chains sequenced from one sample in a study of beta chain features in type 1 diabetes. Reverse transcription of all isolated RNA meant that expressed TCRB transcripts were sequenced. Here immunoSEQ multiplex PCR was the method, and the copy in TCRdb shows in-frame clones only, minus some. The table lists 300,000 to 350,000 clones, roughly 8% of them singletons. Sequencing was carried out using central memory CD4+ T cells from blood. The receptors were sampled from a woman younger than 35 in good health.

This clone occurred a few times. J is TRBJ2-5 and V is TRBV5-4; a possible D gene is TRBD1 (6 bases). Trimming removed 4 bases from V and 1 base from J, with 11 bases in between. The CDR3 spans 14 residues. CDR1 and CDR2 from the germline V gene are SGHNT and YYREEE (reference sequence). CDR3 nucleotide sequence: TGTGCCAGCAGCACAACAGGGACCCAAGAGACCCAGTACTTC. This encodes CASSTTGTQETQYF.

The chain carries TRBV7-2 and TRBJ2-7, with 14 bases lining up with TRBD2. Germline values: CDR1 SGHTA, CDR2 FQGNSA. Trimming cost V 6 bases and J 5 bases; bases outside gene matches: 9. The CDR3 has 16 amino acids. CDR3 nucleotide sequence: TGTGCCAGCAGGCGAGGACTAGCGGGAGGTCTAGACGAGCAGTACTTC. Protein sequence: CASRRGLAGGLDEQYF.

This clone was counted between two and nine times. The chain couples TRBV5-8 to TRBJ1-5; D unclear. This CDR3 region has 14 residues. V was cut by 0 bases and J by 2 bases, with 6 bases left in between. Per the germline V gene, CDR1 is SGHTS and CDR2 is YDEGEE. The CDR3 protein is CASSLAWGNQPQHF. Written as DNA, the CDR3 is TGTGCCAGCAGCTTGGCCTGGGGCAATCAGCCCCAGCATTTT. The full variable domain, in which reference TRBV5-8 and TRBJ1-5 provide the parts outside the CDR3, is EAGVTQSPTHLIKTRGQQATLRCSPISGHTSVYWYQQALGLGLQFLLWYDEGEERNRGNFPPRFSGRQFPNYSSELNVNALELEDSALYLCASSLAWGNQPQHFGDGTRLSIL.

The genes are TRBV7-2 and TRBJ2-5; no reliable D call. The CDR3 is made up of 13 amino acids. CDR1 SGHTA and CDR2 FQGNSA come from the germline V gene. V was pared by 4 bases and J by 2 bases, with 8 bases between. CDR3 region: CASSSIPQETQYF. CDR3 in DNA: TGTGCCAGCAGCTCGATCCCGCAAGAGACCCAGTACTTC.

This clone has only a few counts. V usage is TRBV6-7 and J usage is TRBJ2-5; possibly TRBD2 for D (5 bases). TRBV6-7 is sorted into the ORF group, with uncertain function. Trimming stripped 8 bases from V and 3 bases from J, with 13 bases between. CDR3 length equals 13 residues. In DNA, the CDR3 is TGTGCCAGCCCCCGGGAAAACGAAGAGACCCAGTACTTC. It codes for CASPRENEETQYF.

The chain recombines TRBV7-2 with TRBJ2-7, with D possibly TRBD1 on 6 matching bases. This CDR3 is 14 amino acids long. Per the germline V gene, CDR1 is SGHTA and CDR2 is FQGNSA. Trimming removed 1 base at V and 3 bases at J, with 10 bases between. CDR3 sequence reads: CASSLVGQNYEQYF. Written as DNA, the CDR3 is TGTGCCAGCAGCTTAGTAGGACAGAACTACGAGCAGTACTTC. Filled out from reference TRBV7-2 and TRBJ2-7, the complete variable domain reads GAGVSQSPSNKVTEKGKDVELRCDPISGHTALYWYRQSLGQGLEFLIYFQGNSAPDKSGLPSDRFSAERTGGSVSTLTIQRTQQEDSAVYLCASSLVGQNYEQYFGPGTRLTVT.

The V and J genes are TRBV18 and TRBJ2-5; 8 bases line up with TRBD1. With the DNA end fitting TRBJ2-7 better, the J assignment may be wrong. This CDR3 is built from 14 residues. Germline V gives CDR1 KGHSH, CDR2 LQKENI. The CDR3, as DNA: TGTGCCAGCTCAGACGGGACAGGATCCTACGAGCAGTACTTC. It translates to CASSDGTGSYEQYF.

A few counts support this clone. The chain carries TRBV7-2 and TRBJ1-1, with TRBD1 as a possible D gene (6 bases). Germline assignment: CDR1 SGHTA and CDR2 FQGNSA. Between the trimmed V and J ends, which lost 0 bases and 6 bases, there was a span of 8 bases. The CDR3 covers 13 residues. The CDR3 coding sequence is TGTGCCAGCAGCTTAGCGGGGGGGCCTGAAGCTTTCTTT. Translation gives CASSLAGGPEAFF.

A few counts support this clone. The CDR3 DNA sequence: TGCAGCGTTGACAGGGGAGGCTACGAGCAGTACTTC. As protein: CSVDRGGYEQYF. This chain connects TRBV29-1 to TRBJ2-7; D is perhaps TRBD1 or TRBD2 (6 bases each). The V end lost 3 bases, the J end lost 3 bases, and 9 bases lay between the germline ends. The CDR3 covers 12 residues. Germline V gives CDR1 SQVTM, CDR2 ANQGSEA.

This clone was seen a handful of times. The chain is built from TRBV18 and TRBJ2-7; TRBD1 is a possible D gene (6 bases). CDR3 length: 15 amino acids. Trimming shortened V by 4 bases and J by 0 bases, and 13 bases separated the two germline ends. CDR1 is KGHSH and CDR2 is LQKENI in the germline V gene. CDR3 nucleotide sequence: TGTGCCAGCTCACGACAGGCCTCGGGCTCCTACGAGCAGTACTTC. It is translated as CASSRQASGSYEQYF.

The chain carries TRBV29-1 and TRBJ2-3; D might be TRBD2 (6 bases). This CDR3 has 14 residues. Germline assignment: CDR1 SQVTM and CDR2 ANQGSEA. With 1 base removed from V and 8 bases from J, the gap between germline ends came to 16 bases. In DNA, the CDR3 is TGCAGCGTTGAAGGGGAGGCTTGGGGAGGTACGCAGTATTTT. This encodes CSVEGEAWGGTQYF.

This clone was observed a handful of times. V is TRBV5-6 and J is TRBJ1-4, with D perhaps matching TRBD1 (5 bases). V dropped 0 bases and J dropped 7 bases, with 13 bases sitting between them. Per germline, CDR1 SGHDT and CDR2 YYEEEE. The CDR3 loop spans 15 amino acids. The CDR3 nucleotides read TGTGCCAGCAGCTTGGTAGGGGATTGGGGTGAAAAACTGTTTTTT. Translating it yields CASSLVGDWGEKLFF.

This clone was seen a handful of times. The chain uses TRBV10-3 and TRBJ2-7; D perhaps matches TRBD2 (5 bases). The CDR3 totals 14 residues. CDR1 is ENHRY and CDR2 is SYGVKD in the germline V gene. With 2 bases removed from V and 6 bases from J, the gap between germline ends came to 14 bases. The CDR3 reads CAISETGRGGEQYF. Written as DNA, the CDR3 is TGTGCCATCAGTGAGACTGGTCGGGGTGGCGAGCAGTACTTC.

This rearrangement joins TRBV5-1 to TRBJ2-7, with 11 bases identical to TRBD2. The length of the CDR3 is 17 residues. Looked up from germline, CDR1 is SGHRS and CDR2 is YFSETQ. The trim removed 1 base at V and 0 bases at J, leaving 6 bases unmatched. The CDR3 loop reads CASSLFTSGRSSYEQYF. The CDR3 region has the DNA TGCGCCAGCAGCTTGTTTACTAGCGGGAGATCCTCCTACGAGCAGTACTTC.

This clone was observed a few times. J is TRBJ2-5 and V is TRBV5-6; 9 bases map to TRBD1. CDR3 length equals 16 residues. Germline loops: CDR1 SGHDT, CDR2 YYEEEE. The V gene end was trimmed by 4 bases and the J gene end by 1 base; junction bases not matched to a gene: 8. This chain's CDR3 is CASSIRTGDFQETQYF. The CDR3 DNA reads as TGTGCCAGCAGCATCCGGACAGGGGATTTCCAAGAGACCCAGTACTTC.

Only a few counts were recorded for this clone. The CDR3 sequence: CASRGQGRVREQYF. The CDR3 DNA follows: TGTGCCAGCAGGGGACAGGGTCGTGTGCGCGAGCAGTACTTC. The chain is built from TRBV27 and TRBJ2-7, with TRBD1 matching 9 bases. Germline CDR1 reads MNHEY; CDR2 reads SMNVEV (reference sequence). The CDR3 runs 14 residues. Trimming cost V 6 bases and J 6 bases; bases outside gene matches: 9.

Only a few counts were recorded for this clone. The chain uses TRBV9 and TRBJ2-5, with 7 bases that match TRBD1. The J segment lost 5 bases and the V segment lost 4 bases, leaving 14 bases of the junction unmatched. There are 16 residues in the CDR3. Germline V lookup: CDR1 SGDLS, CDR2 YYNGEE. The CDR3: CASSPPGQTIGETQYF. The CDR3 DNA reads TGTGCCAGCAGCCCGCCGGGACAGACGATCGGGGAGACCCAGTACTTC.

This clone was observed a handful of times. The J gene is TRBJ2-1, the V gene TRBV18; no clear D. Germline V gene data show CDR1 as KGHSH and CDR2 as LQKENI. This CDR3 comprises 14 residues. The ends were cut back, 6 bases at V and 6 bases at J, with 15 bases in the middle. CDR3 DNA sequence: TGTGCCAGCTCTATCTATGGGTATTCCAATGAGCAGTTCTTC. Its protein product is CASSIYGYSNEQFF.

This clone was counted a few times. V is TRBV7-2 and J is TRBJ2-7; no clear D gene. V was cut by 4 bases and J by 5 bases, with 12 bases left in between. The CDR3 sequence is 13 residues long. Germline loops: CDR1 SGHTA, CDR2 FQGNSA. This CDR3 is CASSSPNIHEQYF. The CDR3 nucleotides are TGTGCCAGCAGCTCACCTAATATCCACGAGCAGTACTTC.

At least ten counts were recorded for this clone. The chain combines TRBV5-4 with TRBJ2-3, with D perhaps matching TRBD1 (7 bases). Germline V gene sequence: CDR1 SGHNT, CDR2 YYREEE (reference sequence). The V gene lost 4 bases and the J gene lost 1 base, with 16 bases spanning the gap. This CDR3 spans 16 amino acids. This chain's CDR3 is CASSGGTAEGTDTQYF. CDR3 coding DNA: TGTGCCAGCAGCGGCGGGACAGCGGAAGGCACAGATACGCAGTATTTT.

The chain joins TRBV7-2 to TRBJ2-3; 10 nucleotides line up with TRBD1. This CDR3 has 15 residues. The V and J ends lost 4 bases and 14 bases, in that order; junction bases with no gene match: 15. Looked up from germline, CDR1 is SGHTA and CDR2 is FQGNSA. This chain's CDR3 is CASSSQRLGTGVLYF. CDR3 DNA: TGTGCCAGCAGCTCCCAACGCCTCGGGACAGGGGTGTTGTATTTT. Variable domain in full (rest from reference TRBV7-2 and TRBJ2-3): GAGVSQSPSNKVTEKGKDVELRCDPISGHTALYWYRQSLGQGLEFLIYFQGNSAPDKSGLPSDRFSAERTGGSVSTLTIQRTQQEDSAVYLCASSSQRLGTGVLYFGPGTRLTVL.

This clone was picked up a small number of times. The chain uses TRBV6-5 and TRBJ1-5; 7 bases align to TRBD1. This CDR3 is 14 amino acids long. The trim removed 0 bases at V and 4 bases at J, leaving 0 bases unmatched. The germline gives CDR1 MNHEY, CDR2 SVGAGI. Written as DNA, the CDR3 is TGTGCCAGCAGTTACTCCAGGGGGAATCAGCCCCAGCATTTT. Protein sequence: CASSYSRGNQPQHF.

This chain joins TRBV5-4 and TRBJ2-6, with D possibly being TRBD1 (6 bases). From germline, CDR1 is SGHNT and CDR2 YYREEE (reference sequence). The germline V and J ends were trimmed by 6 bases and 0 bases, with 13 bases remaining between them. The CDR3 runs 16 residues. As DNA, the CDR3 is TGTGCCAGCACCGGGACACGAAACTCTGGGGCCAACGTCCTGACTTTC. This codes for CASTGTRNSGANVLTF.

V usage is TRBV7-2 and J usage is TRBJ2-7, with 11 bases identical to TRBD2. The germline gives CDR1 SGHTA, CDR2 FQGNSA. The CDR3 consists of 15 residues. V lost 4 bases to trimming and J lost 6 bases; unmatched junction nucleotides: 8. Written as DNA, the CDR3 is TGTGCCAGCAGCTCAACTAGCGGGAGTACTAGCGAGCAGTACTTC. Translation: CASSSTSGSTSEQYF.

The V gene is TRBV6-5, the J gene TRBJ1-5; D unresolved. V lost 2 bases, J lost 4 bases, and 9 bases lay in between. The germline V gene has CDR1 MNHEY and CDR2 SVGAGI. There are 14 residues in the CDR3. This CDR3 is CASSYGVGNQPQHF. Written as DNA, the CDR3 is TGTGCCAGCAGTTACGGGGTAGGGAATCAGCCCCAGCATTTT.

This clone was counted a few times. The chain carries TRBV19 and TRBJ1-1; weak D call: TRBD1 (5 bases). CDR3 length equals 14 residues. V dropped 5 bases and J dropped 4 bases, with 14 bases sitting between them. The V gene's germline CDR1 is LNHDA and CDR2 SQIVND (reference sequence). For the CDR3, the DNA is TGTGCCAGTAGTCACGCCGGCGGGGGCACTGAAGCTTTCTTT. Its protein is CASSHAGGGTEAFF.

This chain joins TRBV29-1 and TRBJ2-3; D is unresolved. The CDR3 spans 16 residues. Germline CDR1 is SQVTM and CDR2 is ANQGSEA. V was trimmed by 0 bases and J by 0 bases, leaving 13 bases between them. CDR3 coding DNA: TGCAGCGTTGAAGAAAGGCACCGTCTTAGCACAGATACGCAGTATTTT. It encodes CSVEERHRLSTDTQYF.

This clone came up a few times. The V and J genes are TRBV6-5 and TRBJ2-5; no definite D call. The CDR3 has 11 amino acids. Germline V CDR1 and CDR2: MNHEY, SVGAGI. The V gene lost 6 bases and the J gene lost 5 bases, with 7 bases spanning the gap. In DNA form, the CDR3 reads TGTGCCAGCAGAAGACTCGAGACCCAGTACTTC. This codes for CASRRLETQYF.

This clone was seen only a few times. The V gene is TRBV28, the J gene TRBJ2-7, with TRBD2 matching 10 bases. V dropped 6 bases and J dropped 1; count of bases not matched to a gene: 6. The CDR3 is made up of 15 amino acids. Per the germline V gene, CDR1 is MDHEN and CDR2 is SYDVKM. The CDR3 spells CASRGGLAISYEQYF. The CDR3, as DNA: TGTGCCAGCAGGGGGGGACTAGCGATTTCCTACGAGCAGTACTTC.

This clone was recorded many times. The chain is built from TRBV5-1 and TRBJ2-5; D is ambiguous. The CDR3 has 15 amino acids. The germline CDR1 and CDR2 sequences are SGHRS and YFSETQ. V was trimmed by 0 bases and J by 5 bases, leaving 14 bases between them. The CDR3 nucleotides are TGCGCCAGCAGCTTGGGACCCCTATCTGAGGAGACCCAGTACTTC. It yields the protein CASSLGPLSEETQYF. Full variable domain (remainder filled in from reference TRBV5-1 and TRBJ2-5): KAGVTQTPRYLIKTRGQQVTLSCSPISGHRSVSWYQQTPGQGLQFLFEYFSETQRNKGNFPGRFSGRQFSNSRSEMNVSTLELGDSALYLCASSLGPLSEETQYFGPGTRLLVL.